The following is a TCR beta chain sequence with its context. This sample is part of a study of blood T cell repertoires in COVID-19. The overall study: The United States, Italy and Spain supplied acute and convalescent COVID-19 samples. In each case, the material was cDNA or gDNA derived from T cells, B-cell-depleted T cells, or PBMCs.

Measured with immunoSEQ multiplex PCR; TCRdb has only the in-frame clones, and not every one. The profile shows about 150,000 clones, around 84% of them singletons. The sequence derives from a man at least 80 years old with acute or convalescent COVID-19. Sequencing used peripheral blood.

This chain's CDR3 is CASSPGTGSWSKQYF. CDR3 in DNA: TGTGCCAGCAGCCCTGGGACAGGGAGTTGGTCAAAGCAGTACTTC. J is TRBJ2-7 and V is TRBV7-2, with 9 bases that match TRBD1. V was clipped by 5 bases and J by 8 bases; unmatched bases: 13. Germline V gene sequence: CDR1 SGHTA, CDR2 FQGNSA. This CDR3 has 15 residues.